This T cell receptor (beta chain) was recorded in a study of shared T cell receptors in the human thymus (dated by TCRdb to about 2021). Turning to the overall study: The study examined how self-reactive, shared T-cell receptor alpha chains are generated in the human thymus.

Notes on this clone: The target of this receptor is not known. No qualities accompany the bases; no much larger clone lies one base away.

Library preparation was by the immunoSEQ multiplex PCR assay. Drawn from immuneACCESS, this table holds only the in-frame rearrangements with V and J called that TCRdb kept. Clones are partly lost; checked studies trace under half to an unresolved V gene and leave the rest unexplained. Here the sample has under 700,000 clones; 75% to 80% occur a single time. 0.013% of the sample lies in the top ten. The same sample was also used in a study of human thymus T cells. The second source states: The donors were immunologically healthy infants in Finland who had open corrective cardiac surgery for congenital heart defects. The thymus tissue came from surgical resects taken out during corrective cardiac surgery. Biased V and J gene segment usage appeared to be present in both thymic and peripheral blood repertoires. The related research reported highly overlapping thymic TCR repertoires among unrelated individuals. The study used eight infant thymus samples plus four related peripheral blood samples to characterize TCR alpha and beta repertoires. Donor ages ranging from about 7 to 250 days were recorded, and several male and a couple of female infants were included in the cohort. After being mechanically released from the tissue, thymocytes were kept at -70 degrees C in pellets of 10-30 million cells. Genomic DNA was extracted from frozen cell pellets with a QIAsymphony instrument. Using the immunoSEQ multiplex PCR assay, the TCRB and TCRAD loci were amplified from a standardized quantity of quality-controlled genomic DNA. The amplicons covered the V(D)J region and were long enough to include the CDR3 and to identify the V and J genes. The amplicons were sequenced on an Illumina platform via the commercial immunoSEQ service. Primer bias and sequencing errors were corrected using previously described methods, and TCRAD and TCRB definitions followed the IMGT database. immunoSEQ Analyzer 3.0 and VDJTools were used for repertoire analysis, which covered basic statistics, V/J segment usage, diversity estimates, rarefaction and pairwise overlap. Diversity was estimated using the Chao1, ChaoE, Efron-Thisted, Shannon and inverse Simpson indices, and was also estimated on datasets down-sampled to the size of the smallest sample. Repertoire overlap was determined by strict matching of CDR3 nucleotide sequence, V gene and J gene, and Jaccard-based multidimensional scaling clustering was applied. Thymus samples yielded on average around 810,000 unique TCRB clonotypes, compared with 65,000 to 100,000 from blood samples.

Sequenced sample: thymocytes. The receptor's source is a boy under two years old with a congenital heart defect. Donor details come from another sample of the same person, matched by shared clones.

The CDR3 protein: CASSLEGLAEQYF. The DNA sequence reads TGTGCCAGCAGCTTGGAAGGACTAGCCGAGCAGTACTTC. The sequence is built from TRBV5-5 and TRBJ2-7; 8 junctional bases match TRBD2. Trimming takes 0 bases off V and 6 bases off J; junction bases not matched to a gene: 2. CDR1 is given as SGHKS and CDR2 as YYEKEE, both from the germline V gene (reference sequence). The CDR3 goes from the cysteine to the phenylalanine over 13 residues. CDR3 DNA only is kept here, 39 bases in frame from base 1.